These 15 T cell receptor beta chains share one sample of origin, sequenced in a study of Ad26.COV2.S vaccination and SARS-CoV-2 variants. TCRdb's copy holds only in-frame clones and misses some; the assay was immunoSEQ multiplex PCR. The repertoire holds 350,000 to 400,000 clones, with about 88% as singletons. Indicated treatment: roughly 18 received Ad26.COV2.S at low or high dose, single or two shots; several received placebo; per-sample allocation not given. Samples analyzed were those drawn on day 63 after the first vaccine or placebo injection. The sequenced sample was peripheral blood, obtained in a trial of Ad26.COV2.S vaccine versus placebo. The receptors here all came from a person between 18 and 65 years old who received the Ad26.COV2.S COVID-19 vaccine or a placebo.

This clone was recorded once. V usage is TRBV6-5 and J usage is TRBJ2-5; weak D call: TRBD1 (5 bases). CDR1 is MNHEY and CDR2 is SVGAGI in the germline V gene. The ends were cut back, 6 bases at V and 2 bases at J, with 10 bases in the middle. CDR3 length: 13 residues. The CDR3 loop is CASRRTPQETQYF. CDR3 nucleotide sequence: TGTGCCAGCAGGAGGACACCACAAGAGACCCAGTACTTC.

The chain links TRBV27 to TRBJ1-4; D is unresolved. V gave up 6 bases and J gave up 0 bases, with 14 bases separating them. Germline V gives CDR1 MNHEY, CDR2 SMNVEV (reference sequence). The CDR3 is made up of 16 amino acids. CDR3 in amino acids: CASSYSSLATNEKLFF. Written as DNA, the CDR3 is TGTGCCAGCAGCTACAGTAGTCTTGCAACTAATGAAAAACTGTTTTTT. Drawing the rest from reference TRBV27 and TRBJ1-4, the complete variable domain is EAQVTQNPRYLITVTGKKLTVTCSQNMNHEYMSWYRQDPGLGLRQIYYSMNVEVTDKGDVPEGYKVSRKEKRNFPLILESPSPNQTSLYFCASSYSSLATNEKLFFGSGTQLSVL.

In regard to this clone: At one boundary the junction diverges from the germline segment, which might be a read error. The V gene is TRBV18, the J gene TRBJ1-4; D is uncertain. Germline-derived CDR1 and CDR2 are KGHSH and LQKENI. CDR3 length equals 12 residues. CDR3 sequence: CASSPTNEKLFF. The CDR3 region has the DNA TGTGCCAGCTCACCAACGAATGAAAAACTGTTTTTT.

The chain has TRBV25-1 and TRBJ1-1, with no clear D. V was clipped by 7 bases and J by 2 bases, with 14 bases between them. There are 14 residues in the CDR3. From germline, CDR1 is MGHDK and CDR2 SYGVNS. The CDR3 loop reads CASTSPGRNTEAFF. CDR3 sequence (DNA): TGTGCCAGCACCTCCCCGGGCCGCAACACTGAAGCTTTCTTT. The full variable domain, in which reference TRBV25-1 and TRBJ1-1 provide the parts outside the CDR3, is EADIYQTPRYLVIGTGKKITLECSQTMGHDKMYWYQQDPGMELHLIHYSYGVNSTEKGDLSSESTVSRIRTEHFPLTLESARPSHTSQYLCASTSPGRNTEAFFGQGTRLTVV.

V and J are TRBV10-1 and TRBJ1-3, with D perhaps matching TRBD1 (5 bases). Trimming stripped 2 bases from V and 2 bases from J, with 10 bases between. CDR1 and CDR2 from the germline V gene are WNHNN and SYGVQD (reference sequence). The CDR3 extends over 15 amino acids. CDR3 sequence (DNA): TGCGCCAGCAGTGAGAGCCCCAGGGCTGGAAACACCATATATTTT. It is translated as CASSESPRAGNTIYF.

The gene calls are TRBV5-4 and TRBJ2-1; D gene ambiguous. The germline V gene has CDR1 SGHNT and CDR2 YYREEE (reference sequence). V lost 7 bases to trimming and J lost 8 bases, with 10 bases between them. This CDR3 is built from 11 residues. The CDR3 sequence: CASGVADEQFF. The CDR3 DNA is TGTGCCAGCGGGGTTGCGGATGAGCAGTTCTTC.

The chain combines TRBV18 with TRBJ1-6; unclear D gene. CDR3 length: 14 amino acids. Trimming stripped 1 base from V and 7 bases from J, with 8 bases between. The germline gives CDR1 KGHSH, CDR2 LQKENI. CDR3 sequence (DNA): TGTGCCAGCTCACCACAGGCGCAGAATTCACCCCTCCACTTT. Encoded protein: CASSPQAQNSPLHF.

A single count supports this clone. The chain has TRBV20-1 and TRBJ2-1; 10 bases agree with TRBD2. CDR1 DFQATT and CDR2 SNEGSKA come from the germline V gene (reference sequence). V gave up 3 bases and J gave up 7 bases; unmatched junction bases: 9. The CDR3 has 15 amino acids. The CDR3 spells CSASRPSGGRNEQFF. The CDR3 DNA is TGCAGTGCTAGTCGCCCTAGCGGGGGCCGGAATGAGCAGTTCTTC.

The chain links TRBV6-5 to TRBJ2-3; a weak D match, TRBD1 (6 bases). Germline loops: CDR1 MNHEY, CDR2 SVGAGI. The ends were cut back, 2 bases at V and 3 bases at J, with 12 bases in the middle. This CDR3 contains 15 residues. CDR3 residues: CASSYTIGQTDTQYF. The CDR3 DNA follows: TGTGCCAGCAGTTACACAATCGGACAGACAGATACGCAGTATTTT.

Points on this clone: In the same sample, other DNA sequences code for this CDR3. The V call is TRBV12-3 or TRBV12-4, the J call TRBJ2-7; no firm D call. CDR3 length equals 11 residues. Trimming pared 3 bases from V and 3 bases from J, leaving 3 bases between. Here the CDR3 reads CASSFGYEQYF. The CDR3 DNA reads TGTGCCAGCAGTTTCGGCTACGAGCAGTACTTC.

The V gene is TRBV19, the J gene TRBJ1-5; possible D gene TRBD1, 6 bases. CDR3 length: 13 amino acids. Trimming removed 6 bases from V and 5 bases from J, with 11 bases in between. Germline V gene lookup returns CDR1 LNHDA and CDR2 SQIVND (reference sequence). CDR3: CASRPDSYQPQHF. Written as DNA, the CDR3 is TGTGCCAGTAGACCGGACAGTTATCAGCCCCAGCATTTT. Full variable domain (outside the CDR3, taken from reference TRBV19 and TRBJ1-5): DGGITQSPKYLFRKEGQNVTLSCEQNLNHDAMYWYRQDPGQGLRLIYYSQIVNDFQKGDIAEGYSVSREKKESFPLTVTSAQKNPTAFYLCASRPDSYQPQHFGDGTRLSIL.

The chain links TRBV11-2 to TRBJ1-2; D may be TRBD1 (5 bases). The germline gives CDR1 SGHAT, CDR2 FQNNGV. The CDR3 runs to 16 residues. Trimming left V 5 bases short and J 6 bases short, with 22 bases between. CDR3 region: CASSPEGTPREHGYTF. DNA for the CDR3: TGTGCCAGCAGCCCAGAAGGGACCCCCCGGGAGCATGGCTACACCTTC.

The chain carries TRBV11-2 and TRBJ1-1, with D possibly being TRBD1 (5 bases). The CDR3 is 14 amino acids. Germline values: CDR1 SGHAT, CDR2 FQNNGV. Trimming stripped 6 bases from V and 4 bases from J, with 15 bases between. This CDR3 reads CASRRTREGTEAFF. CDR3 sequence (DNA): TGTGCCAGCAGACGGACAAGGGAGGGCACTGAAGCTTTCTTT.

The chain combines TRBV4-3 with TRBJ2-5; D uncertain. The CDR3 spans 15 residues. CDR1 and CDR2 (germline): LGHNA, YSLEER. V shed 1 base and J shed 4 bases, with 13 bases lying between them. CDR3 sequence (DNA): TGCGCCAGCAGCCAAGTCTGGGGTCTGGGAGAGACCCAGTACTTC. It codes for CASSQVWGLGETQYF.

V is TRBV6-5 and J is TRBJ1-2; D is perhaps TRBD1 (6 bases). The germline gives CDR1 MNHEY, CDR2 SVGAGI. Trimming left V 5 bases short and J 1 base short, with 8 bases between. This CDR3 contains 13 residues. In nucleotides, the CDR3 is TGTGCCAGCAGTCCGGACAGTAACTATGGCTACACCTTC. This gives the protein CASSPDSNYGYTF.